The 6 T cell receptor beta chains below were found in one sample sequenced in a study of monozygotic twins with inflammatory bowel disease. TCRdb reanalyzed the 5' RACE reads and collapses them to one entry per CDR3 protein, without DNA. The sample totals 330,000 or so distinct CDR3 sequences. Source material: blood. These TCRs come from a human donor with ulcerative colitis or Crohn's disease, or a healthy co-twin of an affected twin (not recorded which).

This chain uses TRBV29-1 with TRBJ1-1; TCRdb reports TRBD1, a call that lacks DNA to check it against. CDR1 is SQVTM, CDR2 ANQGSEA, per germline. There are 13 residues in the CDR3. The chain's CDR3 is CSTGQGQNTEAFF.

This rearrangement joins TRBV20-1 to TRBJ1-5; the D call from TCRdb, TRBD1, cannot be confirmed without DNA. Looked up from germline, CDR1 is DFQATT and CDR2 is SNEGSKA (reference sequence). The CDR3 totals 17 residues. The CDR3 is CSARGEDRPNSNQPQHF.

CDR3: CSAANTGDNSPLHF. The V call is TRBV20-1, the J call TRBJ1-6; TCRdb proposes TRBD1, but this gene call is untestable without DNA. This CDR3 has 14 residues. Germline V CDR1 and CDR2: DFQATT, SNEGSKA (reference sequence).

The V call is TRBV29-1, the J call TRBJ1-1; as DNA is missing, the TRBD1 call by TCRdb cannot be tested. This CDR3 comprises 13 residues. The germline V gene has CDR1 SQVTM and CDR2 ANQGSEA. CDR3: CSVDPRGTSEAFF. Complete variable domain (other parts from reference TRBV29-1 and TRBJ1-1): SAVISQKPSRDICQRGTSLTIQCQVDSQVTMMFWYRQQPGQSLTLIATANQGSEATYESGFVIDKFPISRPNLTFSTLTVSNMSPEDSSIYLCSVDPRGTSEAFFGQGTRLTVV.

The genes are TRBV28 and TRBJ2-1; without DNA, the TCRdb call of TRBD2 cannot be checked. The length of the CDR3 is 14 residues. Germline V gives CDR1 MDHEN, CDR2 SYDVKM. The CDR3: CASSPNQRGLFQFF.

This rearrangement joins TRBV6-1 to TRBJ1-1. The CDR3 consists of 14 residues. Germline V lookup: CDR1 MNHNS, CDR2 SASEGT. The CDR3 reads CASSEGTVNTEAFF.